This TCR beta chain stems from a study of T cells in Graves' hyperthyroidism and ophthalmopathy. The study based diagnoses on clinical symptoms, serum thyroxine and TRAb, thyroid ultrasound and orbital computed tomography. RNA transcripts provided the source from which TCR beta CDR3 regions were amplified. The HTBI primer set was used in a first-round RT-PCR of the TCR CDR3. TCRdb re-called the multiplex PCR reads with MiXCR, one entry per CDR3 protein. Of hundreds of thousands of distinct CDR3 sequences in the sample, over 12% were seen once. This clonotype was detected many times. Its matching antigen is unknown. Looked up from germline, CDR1 is MNHNS and CDR2 is SASEGT. Trimming removed 6 bases from V and 0 bases from J; junction bases left unmatched: 2. The CDR3 covers 14 residues. Study-level points and caveats: Prediction of ophthalmopathy progression came a median roughly 6.7 months pre-onset. Appearing also in blood were most of the thyroid clonotypes expanded above 0.001.

Sequencing input: blood. The rearrangement uses TRBV6-1 and TRBJ2-7; the match to TRBD2 covers 10 bases. The source is a woman in her 40s with Graves' ophthalmopathy. For the CDR3, the DNA is TGTGCCAGCAGAACTAGCGGGAACTCCTACGAGCAGTACTTC. This translates into CASRTSGNSYEQYF.